Presented here are 15 T cell receptor beta chains from one specimen sequenced in a study of Ad26.COV2.S vaccination and SARS-CoV-2 variants. Some clones are missing from TCRdb's copy, which holds only in-frame ones; the method was immunoSEQ multiplex PCR. Here the sample spans some 340,000 clones, 85% to 90% being singletons. Sample treatment: about 20 received Ad26.COV2.S at low or high dose, single or two shots; a few received placebo; per-sample allocation not given. Sampling was performed 63 days after the first vaccine or placebo injection. The specimen comprised peripheral blood, sampled in a trial of Ad26.COV2.S vaccine versus placebo. The receptors here all came from a person aged 18 to 59 who received the Ad26.COV2.S COVID-19 vaccine or a placebo.

The rearrangement joins TRBV4-3 to TRBJ2-2; D is possibly TRBD1 or TRBD2 (5 bases each). Germline V CDR1 and CDR2: LGHNA, YSLEER. Trimming removed 0 bases at V and 4 bases at J, with 21 bases between. The CDR3 covers 19 residues. The CDR3 DNA sequence: TGCGCCAGCAGCCAAGATGATCGGGGCAGCCACGAGGGCACCGGGGAGCTGTTTTTT. This sequence encodes CASSQDDRGSHEGTGELFF.

A single count supports this clone. The sample has other DNA sequences that encode this CDR3 too. CDR3 sequence reads: CASSSQGNTEAFF. CDR3 DNA sequence: TGTGCCAGCAGCTCTCAGGGGAACACTGAAGCTTTCTTT. V usage is TRBV7-3 and J usage is TRBJ1-1; possible D gene TRBD1, 5 bases. The ends were cut back, 4 bases at V and 1 base at J, with 7 bases in the middle. The CDR3 totals 13 residues. In germline, CDR1 is SGHTA, CDR2 FQGTGA.

V is TRBV12-5 and J is TRBJ1-4; a weak D match, TRBD1 (5 bases). The V gene's germline CDR1 is LGHNT and CDR2 FRNRAP. The CDR3 has 16 residues. Trimming stripped 1 base from V and 7 bases from J, with 16 bases between. The CDR3 loop is CASGLGPRAGSEKLFF. CDR3 bases: TGTGCTAGTGGTTTGGGCCCGAGGGCAGGGAGTGAAAAACTGTTTTTT. The whole variable domain, filled in from reference TRBV12-5 and TRBJ1-4, reads DARVTQTPRHKVTEMGQEVTMRCQPILGHNTVFWYRQTMMQGLELLAYFRNRAPLDDSGMPKDRFSAEMPDATLATLKIQPSEPRDSAVYFCASGLGPRAGSEKLFFGSGTQLSVL.

This clone was recorded a few times. The chain links TRBV4-3 to TRBJ1-1; D is unresolved. Germline V gives CDR1 LGHNA, CDR2 YSLEER. The CDR3 runs to 14 residues. Trimming cost V 4 bases and J 1 base, with 10 bases left between them. The CDR3 spells CASSPSTGNTEAFF. In DNA, the CDR3 is TGCGCCAGCAGCCCCTCCACGGGGAACACTGAAGCTTTCTTT.

DNA of the CDR3: TGTGCCAGCAGTTTAGACAGGTCAAACCAAGAGACCCAGTACTTC. This encodes CASSLDRSNQETQYF. This chain connects TRBV27 to TRBJ2-5; D perhaps matches TRBD1 (6 bases). V lost 2 bases to trimming and J lost 0 bases, with 10 bases between them. This CDR3 region has 15 residues. The germline CDR1 and CDR2 sequences are MNHEY and SMNVEV (reference sequence).

The sample holds a few counts of this clone. The chain joins TRBV4-1 to TRBJ2-7, with 10 nucleotides matching TRBD1. Germline CDR1 MGHRA, CDR2 YSYEKL. V lost 4 bases and J lost 6; bases outside the gene matches: 6. The CDR3 has 14 amino acids. CDR3 protein: CASSLGTGAPEQYF. CDR3 nucleotides: TGCGCCAGCAGCCTCGGGACAGGGGCTCCCGAGCAGTACTTC.

This clone was recorded only once. CDR3 bases: TGTGCCACGGCTAGGTCCCTGTGGGGCGTTCGGGAAAAACTGTTTTTT. This codes for CATARSLWGVREKLFF. The V call is TRBV19, the J call TRBJ1-4; tentative D call: TRBD1 (5 bases). Germline CDR1 and CDR2: LNHDA and SQIVND (reference sequence). V dropped 10 bases and J dropped 8 bases, with 26 bases sitting between them. This CDR3 spans 16 amino acids.

The rearrangement joins TRBV11-2 to TRBJ1-4; D is uncertain. The V end was cut by 3 bases, the J end by 0 bases, with 20 bases between. This CDR3 is 19 amino acids long. Germline V gene sequence: CDR1 SGHAT, CDR2 FQNNGV. CDR3 DNA sequence: TGTGCCAGCAGCTTCCTCGTGGTGCCGCGATCCCCAACTAATGAAAAACTGTTTTTT. It translates to CASSFLVVPRSPTNEKLFF.

The chain uses TRBV12-3 or TRBV12-4 and TRBJ1-2; no clear D gene. This CDR3 region has 13 residues. The ends were cut back, 2 bases at V and 2 bases at J, with 6 bases in the middle. CDR3 sequence: CASSLQLNYGYTF. The CDR3 DNA reads as TGTGCCAGCAGTTTACAGCTAAACTATGGCTACACCTTC.

The DNA for the CDR3 is TGTGCCACCTCGGACATAGGCGGCATTTCTGATACGCAGTATTTT. Translation gives CATSDIGGISDTQYF. The chain couples TRBV10-3 to TRBJ2-3, with D maybe TRBD1 (5 bases). This CDR3 region has 15 residues. The germline V and J ends were trimmed by 10 bases and 6 bases, with 23 bases remaining between them. Germline values: CDR1 ENHRY, CDR2 SYGVKD.

This rearrangement joins TRBV9 to TRBJ2-3; the match to TRBD2 covers 7 bases. Per the germline V gene, CDR1 is SGDLS and CDR2 is YYNGEE. V gave up 1 base and J gave up 5 bases; unmatched junction bases: 1. This CDR3 region has 13 residues. CDR3 coding DNA: TGTGCCAGCAGCGTATGGGGGGGAGATACGCAGTATTTT. This gives the protein CASSVWGGDTQYF.

The chain uses TRBV4-1 and TRBJ1-2; TRBD1 matches at 8 bases. Trimming took 3 bases from V and 4 from J; bases not matched to a gene: 7. Per the germline V gene, CDR1 is MGHRA and CDR2 is YSYEKL. CDR3 length: 15 residues. In DNA form, the CDR3 reads TGCGCCAGCAGCCATCTAGACAGGGGCACCTATGGCTACACCTTC. Protein: CASSHLDRGTYGYTF.

The chain links TRBV15 to TRBJ1-4, with TRBD1 matching 7 bases. CDR1 is LNHNV, CDR2 YYDKDF, per germline (reference sequence). Unmatched junction bases numbered 9, after V lost 0 bases and J lost 8 bases. The CDR3 is 16 amino acids. The CDR3: CATSRDQGDRAEKLFF. Written as DNA, the CDR3 is TGTGCCACCAGCAGAGATCAGGGGGACAGAGCCGAAAAACTGTTTTTT.

The chain carries TRBV5-1 and TRBJ1-3; the D gene is possibly TRBD1 (5 bases). The V and J ends lost 5 bases and 0 bases respectively, with 12 bases between them. The CDR3 has 15 residues. CDR1 and CDR2 from the germline V gene are SGHRS and YFSETQ. CDR3 region: CASRSQGPSGNTIYF. In DNA, the CDR3 is TGCGCCAGCAGGTCCCAGGGACCCTCTGGAAACACCATATATTTT.

The V and J genes are TRBV7-6 and TRBJ1-6, with D perhaps matching TRBD1 (5 bases). Between the trimmed V and J ends, which lost 3 bases and 8 bases, there was a span of 14 bases. Germline CDR1 reads SGHVS; CDR2 reads FNYEAQ. This CDR3 is built from 15 residues. Here the CDR3 reads CASSFRGAGDSPLHF. In DNA form, the CDR3 reads TGTGCCAGCAGCTTTAGGGGTGCCGGAGATTCACCCCTCCACTTT.